This T cell receptor beta chain was documented in a study of graft-versus-host responses after intestinal transplantation listed by TCRdb under 2021. A note on the overall study: The transplants that recipients got were multivisceral, liver-intestinal, or isolated intestinal. Every recipient was given anti-thymocyte globulin induction, then maintenance tacrolimus and steroids for 3 to 4 years. After intestinal transplantation, graft-versus-host and host-versus-graft alloreactive T cell clones in the graft, circulation and bone marrow were tracked using bulk TCR-beta CDR3 sequencing. To identify alloreactive clones, pre-transplant mixed lymphocyte reaction products were sequenced and then compared with unstimulated pre-transplant donor and recipient T cells. Of the roughly 24 intestinal transplant recipients enrolled in the cohort, one of whom was a retransplant, a few patients without pretransplant specimens were excluded. Donor T cell macrochimerism was defined as a peak of at least 4% donor T cells among recipient peripheral blood mononuclear cells. Rather than going through the commercial service, samples from a few later patients were sequenced in-house on an Illumina MiSeq and processed with MiXCR.

This clone was recorded once. Its antigen remains unidentified. Base qualities are not at hand, and no much larger clone is one base apart. From a lookup of the germline V gene, CDR1 and CDR2 are MNHNS and SASEGT. Measured from the cysteine to the phenylalanine, the CDR3 is 14 residues long. CDR3 DNA only is kept here, 42 bases in frame from base 1. V is trimmed back by 6 bases and J by 4 bases, and the junction contains 6 bases that no gene match accounts for. The study at large found these results: Conclusions were limited by the relatively low number and heterogeneity of intestinal transplant patients. GvH clones were found in recipient bone marrow, and some of the GvH clones appeared earlier in ileal mucosa or blood, which is consistent with an intestinal mucosal origin. High GvH to HvG T cell clonal ratios were observed in the allografts of patients with donor T cell macrochimerism. Early after transplant, peak levels of circulating GvH clones were associated with declines in HvG clones.

The time point tag for this specimen amounts to: cells obtained before transplantation from donor or recipient. CD3+CD4+ and CD3+CD8+ populations were FACS-sorted from unstimulated pre-transplant donor and recipient cells taken from spleen or lymph nodes. Receptor libraries were prepared by the immunoSEQ multiplex PCR assay. For most patients, genomic DNA was isolated with the Qiagen DNeasy Blood and Tissue Kit and sent frozen to Adaptive Biotechnologies for TCR sequencing. For most patients, high-throughput TCR-beta CDR3 sequencing of genomic DNA was performed by Adaptive Biotechnologies. Processing in the source paper ran as follows. TCR sequencing data were retrieved from Adaptive's ImmunoSEQ software for some 19 patients, whereas a few other patients were processed with MiXCR and VDJtools. CD4 versus CD8 sorting errors were corrected by removing sequences found in both subsets at a frequency ratio below 5:1. CDR3 nucleotide sequences shared by donor and recipient were removed because the origin of these sequences could not be assigned. At least 2-fold expansion over unstimulated cells and a minimum CFSE-low frequency of 0.002% (template counts) or 0.001% (read counts) were required for clones to be classified as alloreactive. Clones were considered mappable if detected in sequenced pre-transplant spleen, lymph node, or MLR CFSE-low populations of the donor or recipient. The cumulative frequency of alloreactive clones was calculated as a percentage of all sequences, weighted by copy number. Imported from immuneACCESS, the table was reduced by TCRdb to in-frame sequences with V and J called. These copies leave out some clones; in studies compared against another copy, an unresolved V gene accounts for under half, and the cause of the remainder is not known. V, J and clone size are taken as reported in that table, and D and trimming were inferred from the DNA itself. The sample table shows 80,000 to 100,000 clones, and about nine tenths are seen once. The ten biggest clones cover over 0.055% of the sample.

Sequences were derived from unstimulated CD8+ T cells sorted from spleen or lymph node cells, sampled before transplant. The sequence came from a human donor who was the organ donor for an intestinal transplant. The rearranged chain carries TRBV6-1 and TRBJ2-3; TRBD1 lines up with 8 middle nucleotides. CDR3 sequence: CASSWTGRADTQYF. DNA sequence: TGTGCCAGCAGCTGGACAGGGCGGGCAGATACGCAGTATTTT.